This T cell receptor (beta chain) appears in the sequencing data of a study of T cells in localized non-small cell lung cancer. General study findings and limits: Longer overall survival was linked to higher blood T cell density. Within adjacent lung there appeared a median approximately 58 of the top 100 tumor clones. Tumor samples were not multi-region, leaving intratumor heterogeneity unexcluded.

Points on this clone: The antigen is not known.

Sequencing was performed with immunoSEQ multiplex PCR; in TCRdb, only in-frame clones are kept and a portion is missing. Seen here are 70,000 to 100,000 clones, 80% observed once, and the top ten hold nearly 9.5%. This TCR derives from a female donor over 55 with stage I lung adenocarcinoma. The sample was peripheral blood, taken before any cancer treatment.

Written as DNA, the CDR3 is TGTGCCAGCAGTGAAGGGGCTAGCGTGATGAACACCGGGGAGCTGTTTTTT. It translates to CASSEGASVMNTGELFF. V is TRBV2 and J is TRBJ2-2, with a possible D match to TRBD2 (6 bases). The CDR3 contains 17 residues. Looked up from germline, CDR1 is SNHLY and CDR2 is FYNNEI. Trimming pared 1 base from V and 1 base from J, leaving 13 bases between.